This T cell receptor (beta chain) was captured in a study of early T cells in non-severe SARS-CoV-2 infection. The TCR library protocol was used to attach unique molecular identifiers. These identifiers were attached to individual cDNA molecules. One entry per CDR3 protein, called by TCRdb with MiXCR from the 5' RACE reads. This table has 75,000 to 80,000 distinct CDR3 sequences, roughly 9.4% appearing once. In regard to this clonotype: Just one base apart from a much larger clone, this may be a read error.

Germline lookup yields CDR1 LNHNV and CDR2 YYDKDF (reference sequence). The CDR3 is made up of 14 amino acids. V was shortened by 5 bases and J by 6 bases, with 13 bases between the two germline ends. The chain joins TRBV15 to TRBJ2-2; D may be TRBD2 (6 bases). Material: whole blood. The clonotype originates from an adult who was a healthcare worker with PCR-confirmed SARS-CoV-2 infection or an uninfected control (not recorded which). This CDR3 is CATSAGIGPGELFF. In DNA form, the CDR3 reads TGTGCCACCAGCGCGGGGATAGGACCCGGGGAGCTGTTTTTT. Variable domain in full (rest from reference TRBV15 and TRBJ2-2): DAMVIQNPRYQVTQFGKPVTLSCSQTLNHNVMYWYQQKSSQAPKLLFHYYDKDFNNEADTPDNFQSRRPNTSFCFLDIRSPGLGDTAMYLCATSAGIGPGELFFGEGSRLTVL.